The clone carrying this T cell receptor (beta chain) was observed once. Its antigen remains unidentified. Time point in this sample: cycle 4 day 1 (C4D1), after less than seven weeks of nivolumab. All patients experienced relapse after autologous stem cell transplantation, and brentuximab vedotin exposure was variable. Classifying best responses yielded complete response, partial response or progressive disease. The germline V gene has CDR1 MGHRA and CDR2 YSYEKL. This CDR3 is 13 amino acids long. The V end lost 1 base, the J end lost 5 bases, and 7 bases lay between the germline ends. This specimen comes from a study of PD-1 blockade in classical Hodgkin lymphoma. Study-wide context: Patients were treated with nivolumab at 3 mg/kg, and this was given intravenously every 2 weeks.

Clones were read by immunoSEQ multiplex PCR, and TCRdb kept only the in-frame ones, dropping some. The data hold 20,000 to 25,000 clones, with approximately 80% observed a single time. Overall study findings and caveats: No one has yet defined what causes the repertoire differences, which may be disease activity or prior therapy. The CD4+ diversity rise by C4D1 was clearest in complete responders.

The clonotype comes from a human donor with classical Hodgkin lymphoma. The input for sequencing was peripheral blood mononuclear cells (PBMCs), taken before the fourth cycle of nivolumab. This chain links TRBV4-1 with TRBJ2-3, with D uncertain. The CDR3 DNA reads TGCGCCAGCAGCCAAGGACCAGGAGATACGCAGTATTTT. Amino acids: CASSQGPGDTQYF.